The sequence of this T cell receptor beta chain was determined in a study of cytomegalovirus exposure and HLA in healthy donors. Losses at the gene ends were 5 bases for V and 5 bases for J; bases not matched to a gene: 9. The CDR3 has 14 amino acids. Germline V gene sequence: CDR1 MDHEN, CDR2 SYDVKM. It was with 60 Vbeta and 13 Jbeta primers that the PCR ran. Clones were read by immunoSEQ multiplex PCR, and TCRdb kept only the in-frame ones, dropping some. The sample has around 160,000 clones; around 86% are singletons. This clone was seen only a few times. The receptor was derived from a man aged 45-65 years in good health and CMV-seropositive. Specimen: PBMCs. The J gene is TRBJ2-7, the V gene TRBV28, with 7 bases matching TRBD2. The CDR3 is CASSTRRGVDEQYF. DNA for the CDR3: TGTGCCAGCAGTACCCGACGGGGGGTGGACGAGCAGTACTTC.